The T cell receptor (beta chain) described here comes from a study of lymphopenia after photon versus proton radiotherapy. Clones were read by immunoSEQ multiplex PCR, and TCRdb kept only the in-frame ones, dropping some. The top ten clones hold under 3.5% of a sample with roughly 41,000 clones, around 85% of them seen once. About this clone: Its antigen is as yet unknown.

Study results and limitations: Relative stability marked proton patients; photon patients lost diversity and naive cells.

The CDR3 is 13 amino acids. Germline V gene lookup returns CDR1 SGHNT and CDR2 YYREEE (reference sequence). V lost 3 bases, J lost 6 bases, and 9 bases lay in between. The sequence derives from a man between 50 and 59 years old with gastric cancer. The sample was peripheral blood, taken from a patient treated with photon-based radiotherapy. The rearrangement links TRBV5-4 to TRBJ2-2; D possibly uses TRBD1 or TRBD2 (6 bases each). CDR3 region: CASSWGAPGELFF. The CDR3 region has the DNA TGTGCCAGCAGCTGGGGGGCACCCGGGGAGCTGTTTTTT.